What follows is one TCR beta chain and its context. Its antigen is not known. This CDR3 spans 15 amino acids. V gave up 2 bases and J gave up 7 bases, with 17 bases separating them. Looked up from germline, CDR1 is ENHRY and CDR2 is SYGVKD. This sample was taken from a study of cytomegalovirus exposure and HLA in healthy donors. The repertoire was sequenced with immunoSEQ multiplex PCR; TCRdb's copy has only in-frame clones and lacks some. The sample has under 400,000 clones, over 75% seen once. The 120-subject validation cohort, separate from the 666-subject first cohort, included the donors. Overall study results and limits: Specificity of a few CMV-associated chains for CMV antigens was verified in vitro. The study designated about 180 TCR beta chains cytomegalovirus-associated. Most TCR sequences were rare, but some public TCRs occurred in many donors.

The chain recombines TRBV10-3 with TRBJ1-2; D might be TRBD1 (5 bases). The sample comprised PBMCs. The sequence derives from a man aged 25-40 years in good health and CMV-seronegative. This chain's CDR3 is CAISEPPPGKGGYTF. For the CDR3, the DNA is TGTGCCATCAGTGAGCCCCCCCCAGGGAAGGGTGGCTACACCTTC.